The 20 T cell receptor beta chains below were found in one sample sequenced in a study of cytotoxic CD8 clonotypes in ibrutinib-treated CLL (dated by TCRdb to about 2021). Sample time point, as interpreted from the label and publication: less than 30 months on ibrutinib. The receptor library was made with the immunoSEQ multiplex PCR assay. TCRdb holds this immuneACCESS table with in-frame rearrangements only. Some clones are missing; in checked studies, unresolved V genes explain under half, and the rest has no known cause. The sample table records 65,000 to 90,000 clones; roughly 83% of these occur just once. The top ten clones comprise 38% of the sample. The sample here was PBMCs, taken after 24 months of ibrutinib treatment. Every receptor here comes from a human donor with chronic lymphocytic leukemia.

The genes are TRBV6-5 and TRBJ1-2; D is undetermined. The germline V and J ends were trimmed by 4 bases and 5 bases, with 17 bases remaining between them. CDR1 MNHEY and CDR2 SVGAGI come from the germline V gene. This CDR3 contains 15 residues. The CDR3 DNA is TGTGCCAGCAGTTCTGGGAGGACCGAGTCTTATGGCTACACCTTC. Translated: CASSSGRTESYGYTF.

The chain links TRBV19 to TRBJ2-1, with a tentative D call TRBD2 (6 bases). The CDR3 is 16 residues long. Per the germline V gene, CDR1 is LNHDA and CDR2 is SQIVND (reference sequence). The V end lost 2 bases, the J end lost 1 base, and 12 bases lay between the germline ends. As DNA, the CDR3 is TGTGCCAGTAGTATATCGATGACTAGGTCCTACAATGAGCAGTTCTTC. This translates into CASSISMTRSYNEQFF.

A few counts support this clone. This rearrangement joins TRBV15 to TRBJ2-1; D gene ambiguous. Trimming pared 0 bases from V and 4 bases from J, leaving 10 bases between. The CDR3 is made up of 15 amino acids. CDR1 and CDR2 from the germline V gene are LNHNV and YYDKDF (reference sequence). CDR3: CATSRERSVYNEQFF. The DNA of the CDR3 is TGTGCCACCAGCAGAGAAAGAAGTGTGTACAATGAGCAGTTCTTC.

This clone was detected only a few times. The chain joins TRBV13 to TRBJ1-2, with a possible D match to TRBD1 (5 bases). V was shortened by 0 bases and J by 2 bases, with 10 bases between the two germline ends. Per germline, CDR1 PRHDT and CDR2 FYEKMQ (reference sequence). There are 15 residues in the CDR3. CDR3 nucleotides: TGTGCCAGCAGCTTAGGCCAGGGTGCAAACTATGGCTACACCTTC. Residues: CASSLGQGANYGYTF. The full variable domain, completed using reference TRBV13 and TRBJ1-2, is AAGVIQSPRHLIKEKRETATLKCYPIPRHDTVYWYQQGPGQDPQFLISFYEKMQSDKGSIPDRFSAQQFSDYHSELNMSSLELGDSALYFCASSLGQGANYGYTFGSGTRLTVV.

The chain combines TRBV7-3 with TRBJ2-1, with D possibly TRBD1 on 5 matching bases. V was shortened by 5 bases and J by 5 bases, with 10 bases between the two germline ends. Germline assignment: CDR1 SGHTA and CDR2 FQGTGA. The CDR3 runs 13 residues. CDR3 loop: CASSPTGNNEQFF. The CDR3 DNA is TGTGCCAGCAGCCCAACAGGAAACAATGAGCAGTTCTTC. Full variable domain (outside the CDR3, taken from reference TRBV7-3 and TRBJ2-1): GAGVSQTPSNKVTEKGKYVELRCDPISGHTALYWYRQSLGQGPEFLIYFQGTGAADDSGLPNDRFFAVRPEGSVSTLKIQRTERGDSAVYLCASSPTGNNEQFFGPGTRLTVL.

The chain carries TRBV28 and TRBJ1-2, with D unclear. The ends were cut back, 8 bases at V and 4 bases at J, with 17 bases in the middle. The CDR3 covers 14 residues. Germline V gene lookup returns CDR1 MDHEN and CDR2 SYDVKM. The CDR3 nucleotides are TGTGCCAGCCGACCGCCTCCGACAAGCTATGGCTACACCTTC. Translated: CASRPPPTSYGYTF.

This clone was seen a few times. The rearrangement uses TRBV6-5 and TRBJ1-5, with 8 bases aligning to TRBD1. The CDR3 covers 15 residues. Looked up from germline, CDR1 is MNHEY and CDR2 is SVGAGI. V trimming: 6 bases; J trimming: 3 bases; junction bases outside the gene matches: 7. CDR3 loop: CASRMDRDPNQPQHF. The CDR3 DNA is TGTGCCAGCAGGATGGACAGGGACCCCAATCAGCCCCAGCATTTT.

This clone was observed once. The genes are TRBV19 and TRBJ2-1; 8 bases fit TRBD2. Germline CDR1 reads LNHDA; CDR2 reads SQIVND (reference sequence). V gave up 8 bases and J gave up 3 bases; unmatched junction bases: 12. This CDR3 comprises 16 residues. The CDR3 reads CASGPIAGTIYNEQFF. CDR3 in DNA: TGTGCCAGTGGACCGATAGCGGGAACGATCTACAATGAGCAGTTCTTC.

The rearrangement joins TRBV27 to TRBJ2-1; D ambiguous. V lost 0 bases and J 7 bases, leaving 7 bases between the germline ends. Germline assignment: CDR1 MNHEY and CDR2 SMNVEV (reference sequence). The CDR3 is made up of 13 amino acids. CDR3 nucleotide sequence: TGTGCCAGCAGTTTATCGAGGCTTAATGAGCAGTTCTTC. Encoded protein: CASSLSRLNEQFF.

The CDR3 spells CASSITESEQFF. The CDR3 bases are TGTGCCAGTAGTATAACCGAAAGTGAGCAGTTCTTC. V gene TRBV19 combines with J gene TRBJ2-1; D remains unclear. V lost 2 bases and J 9 bases, leaving 8 bases between the germline ends. The germline V gene encodes CDR1 LNHDA and CDR2 SQIVND (reference sequence). The CDR3 has 12 amino acids.

This clone was counted a single time. J is TRBJ1-5 and V is TRBV7-6; 8 bases are a match to TRBD1. Germline trimming cut 3 bases from V and 7 bases from J; bases unmatched to any gene: 5. The CDR3 sequence is 14 residues long. Germline CDR1 reads SGHVS; CDR2 reads FNYEAQ. The CDR3 coding sequence is TGTGCCAGCAGCTTTGGACAGGGAGGGCAGCCCCAGCATTTT. Protein product: CASSFGQGGQPQHF.

This clone was recorded a few times. This chain connects TRBV6-5 to TRBJ2-7; TRBD1 might be the D (6 bases). The CDR3 extends over 14 amino acids. The germline V gene has CDR1 MNHEY and CDR2 SVGAGI. Deletions cut 7 bases from V and 2 bases from J, with 15 bases between. In DNA form, the CDR3 reads TGTGCCAGCAAGACCCTCGACAGGACCTACGAGCAGTACTTC. Amino acids: CASKTLDRTYEQYF.

The V gene is TRBV4-3, the J gene TRBJ2-3; 10 nucleotides line up with TRBD1. V shed 0 bases and J 6 bases; nucleotides not matched to a gene: 6. CDR1 LGHNA and CDR2 YSLEER come from the germline V gene. This CDR3 contains 16 residues. In nucleotides, the CDR3 is TGCGCCAGCAGCCAAGATTGGGACAGGGGAGTCGATACGCAGTATTTT. Protein product: CASSQDWDRGVDTQYF.

The CDR3 protein is CASSRRQGSQYF. The CDR3 coding sequence is TGTGCCAGCAGCAGAAGACAGGGGTCGCAGTATTTT. The rearrangement links TRBV7-2 to TRBJ2-3; 8 bases line up with TRBD1. The germline V gene encodes CDR1 SGHTA and CDR2 FQGNSA. V gave up 5 bases and J gave up 10 bases; unmatched junction bases: 5. There are 12 residues in the CDR3.

This chain links TRBV28 with TRBJ2-7, with unresolved D. Germline V CDR1 and CDR2: MDHEN, SYDVKM. V was trimmed by 3 bases and J by 4 bases, leaving 7 bases between them. The CDR3 contains 12 residues. The CDR3 loop reads CASSFLGYEQYF. The CDR3 DNA follows: TGTGCCAGCAGTTTTTTGGGTTACGAGCAGTACTTC.

The chain has TRBV20-1 and TRBJ2-5; unclear D gene. The V gene lost 6 bases and the J gene lost 2 bases, with 7 bases spanning the gap. This CDR3 is 11 amino acids long. Germline V gene data show CDR1 as DFQATT and CDR2 as SNEGSKA (reference sequence). CDR3 sequence (DNA): TGCAGTGCCACGGAGCAAGAGACCCAGTACTTC. Its protein product is CSATEQETQYF.

This clone was observed a single time. The V call is TRBV2, the J call TRBJ2-1; D unclear. The CDR3 runs 15 residues. The V end was cut by 0 bases, the J end by 8 bases, with 14 bases between. CDR1 is SNHLY, CDR2 FYNNEI, per germline. The CDR3 DNA sequence: TGTGCCAGCAGTGAAGCGAGTTCGGCTATCGATGAGCAGTTCTTC. This sequence encodes CASSEASSAIDEQFF.

The chain links TRBV30 to TRBJ2-1; D is ambiguous. Germline V gene lookup returns CDR1 GTSNPN and CDR2 SVGIG (reference sequence). Between the trimmed V and J ends, which lost 2 bases and 8 bases, there was a span of 7 bases. The CDR3 has 11 amino acids. CDR3 protein: CAWSQFHEQFF. CDR3 sequence (DNA): TGTGCCTGGAGTCAATTCCATGAGCAGTTCTTC.

As concerns this clone: One end of the junction fails to match germline, which may point to a read error. V usage is TRBV9 and J usage is TRBJ2-7; 7 bases are shared with TRBD2. This CDR3 comprises 12 residues. Germline V CDR1 and CDR2: SGDLS, YYNGEE. CDR3 in DNA: TGTGCCAGCAGCGTAGCGGGGGGACCACCCGAATTC. Amino acids: CASSVAGGPPEF.

The chain is built from TRBV7-3 and TRBJ2-1; perhaps TRBD2 as D (6 bases). CDR1 and CDR2 (germline): SGHTA, FQGTGA. This CDR3 has 13 residues. V was cut by 5 bases and J by 8 bases, with 13 bases left in between. The DNA of the CDR3 is TGTGCCAGCAGCCTACGGGCGGGACATGAGCAGTTCTTC. Encoded protein: CASSLRAGHEQFF.